Listed below are T cell receptor beta chains from one sample, sequenced in a study of neurological immune-mediated disorders. One entry per CDR3 protein, called by TCRdb with MiXCR from the 5' RACE reads. This sample has about 48,000 distinct CDR3 sequences, with approximately 11% found just once. The sequenced sample was PBMCs. Receptor source: a male donor with HTLV-1-associated myelopathy (HAM/TSP). The CDR3 runs from the conserved cysteine through the conserved F or W. The order of the fields is CDR3 protein, CDR3 DNA, V gene, J gene, clone size, D gene. The D gene is left open where the match is weak. Size is omitted from some rows. Given values are once, few, many or a class for expanded clones.

CSAPQIAGTYEQYF	TGCAGTGCTCCCCAAATAGCGGGAACCTACGAGCAGTACTTC	TRBV20-1	TRBJ2-7	many	TRBD2
CASSRLIVNTEAFF	TGTGCCAGCAGTCGCCTCATAGTGAACACTGAAGCTTTCTTT	TRBV12-3/TRBV12-4	TRBJ1-1	many	-
CASSFVGGGANVLTF	TGTGCCAGCAGTTTCGTCGGTGGTGGGGCCAACGTCCTGACTTTC	TRBV27	TRBJ2-6	many	-
CASTQGSGQPQHF	TGCGCCAGCACTCAGGGTTCCGGGCAGCCCCAGCATTTT	TRBV10-2	TRBJ1-5	many	-
CASSQAIGLWEPPYF	TGCGCCAGCAGCCAAGCGATTGGGCTGTGGGAACCCCCATATTTT	TRBV4-1	TRBJ1-3	many	-
CSVESGVGTEAFF	TGCAGCGTTGAATCGGGGGTTGGAACTGAAGCTTTCTTT	TRBV29-1	TRBJ1-1	many	-
CASSLGGLLGSPLHF	TGCGCCAGCAGCTTGGGGGGGCTCTTAGGTTCACCCCTCCACTTT	TRBV5-1	TRBJ1-6	many	-
CASSQNRNTGELFF	TGTGCCAGCAGCCAAAACAGGAACACCGGGGAGCTGTTTTTT	TRBV3-1	TRBJ2-2	many	-
CASSPGRSNSPLHF	TGTGCCAGCAGCCCCGGACGGAGTAATTCACCCCTCCACTTT	TRBV7-2	TRBJ1-6	many	-
CASSRGSNEKLFF	TGCGCCAGCAGCAGGGGGTCTAATGAAAAACTGTTTTTT	TRBV5-1	TRBJ1-4	many	-
CAISESGQGYSYEQYF	TGTGCCATCAGTGAGTCGGGCCAGGGCTACTCCTACGAGCAGTACTTC	TRBV10-3	TRBJ2-7	many	-
CASSRVLGQGPYEQYF	TGTGCCAGCAGCCGCGTATTGGGACAGGGCCCCTACGAGCAGTACTTC	TRBV6-5	TRBJ2-7	many	TRBD1
CASKAWVAEGEQFF	TGCGCCAGCAAAGCTTGGGTCGCCGAGGGTGAGCAGTTCTTC	TRBV5-1	TRBJ2-1	many	-
CAISGGIFGGGGEESQYF	TGTGCCATCAGTGGCGGAATTTTTGGGGGCGGCGGAGAAGAGAGCCAGTACTTC	TRBV10-3	TRBJ2-5	-	-
CASSQGAEGEQFF	TGTGCCAGCAGTCAGGGGGCCGAAGGTGAGCAGTTCTTC	TRBV6-4	TRBJ2-1	many	TRBD1
CASSWSRDSEDEQFF	TGTGCCAGCAGCTGGAGCCGGGACTCTGAGGATGAGCAGTTCTTC	TRBV5-5	TRBJ2-1	many	-
CASSLAGTITDTQYF	TGTGCCAGCAGCTTGGCCGGGACTATCACAGATACGCAGTATTTT	TRBV5-6	TRBJ2-3	many	TRBD2
CASSPGTLANTGELFF	TGCGCCAGCAGCCCCGGGACACTTGCCAACACCGGGGAGCTGTTTTTT	TRBV5-1	TRBJ2-2	many	-